The present TCR beta chain was sequenced within a study of shared clonotypes between healthy human individuals. Study in general: Participating donors consisted of two women and a few men aged 18 to 49.

Germline values: CDR1 LNHDA, CDR2 SQIVND (reference sequence). The CDR3 runs 16 residues. The ends were cut back, 6 bases at V and 0 bases at J, with 14 bases in the middle. In the original analysis: Without quality scores, immunoSEQ junctional reads could not be filtered like full-length reads. The method was immunoSEQ multiplex PCR; TCRdb's version includes in-frame clones alone and lacks a portion of them. V and J calls and clone size are given by that table; D and trimming were obtained from the DNA. The sample holds about 2.3 million clones, roughly 90% seen once. The receptor was derived from a man aged 18 to 35 in good health. Some clones in this sample may be carry-over from other donors' samples. The sequencing sample was made of naive CD4+ T cells from PBMCs. The subset denotes: CD45RA+ positively selected. The chain links TRBV19 to TRBJ2-2, with a weak D call TRBD1 (5 bases). The CDR3 nucleotides read TGTGCCAGTAGCACAATGAGCAGGGCGAACACCGGGGAGCTGTTTTTT. It translates to CASSTMSRANTGELFF.